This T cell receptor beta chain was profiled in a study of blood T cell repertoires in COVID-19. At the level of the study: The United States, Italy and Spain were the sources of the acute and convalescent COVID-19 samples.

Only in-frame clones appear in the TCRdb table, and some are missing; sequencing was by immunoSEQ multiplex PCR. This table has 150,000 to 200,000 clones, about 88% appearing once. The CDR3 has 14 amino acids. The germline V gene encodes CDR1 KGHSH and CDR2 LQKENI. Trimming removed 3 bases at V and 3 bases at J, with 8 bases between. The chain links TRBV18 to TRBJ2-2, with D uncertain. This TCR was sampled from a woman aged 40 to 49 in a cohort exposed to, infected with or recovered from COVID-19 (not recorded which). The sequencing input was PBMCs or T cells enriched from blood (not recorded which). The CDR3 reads CASSPPIHTGELFF. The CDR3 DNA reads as TGTGCCAGCTCACCCCCCATTCACACCGGGGAGCTGTTTTTT.